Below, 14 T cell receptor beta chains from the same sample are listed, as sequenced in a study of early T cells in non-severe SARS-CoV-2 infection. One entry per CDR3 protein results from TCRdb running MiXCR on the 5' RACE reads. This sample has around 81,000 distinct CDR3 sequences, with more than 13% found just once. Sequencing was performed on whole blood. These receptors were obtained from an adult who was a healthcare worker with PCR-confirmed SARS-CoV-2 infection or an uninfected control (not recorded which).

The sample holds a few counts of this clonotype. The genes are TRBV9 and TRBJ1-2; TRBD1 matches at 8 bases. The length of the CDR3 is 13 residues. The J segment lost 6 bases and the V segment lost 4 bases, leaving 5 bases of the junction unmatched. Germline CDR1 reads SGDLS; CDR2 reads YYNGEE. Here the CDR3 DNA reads TGTGCCAGCAGCACCGGGACAGGCCATGGCTACACCTTC. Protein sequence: CASSTGTGHGYTF.

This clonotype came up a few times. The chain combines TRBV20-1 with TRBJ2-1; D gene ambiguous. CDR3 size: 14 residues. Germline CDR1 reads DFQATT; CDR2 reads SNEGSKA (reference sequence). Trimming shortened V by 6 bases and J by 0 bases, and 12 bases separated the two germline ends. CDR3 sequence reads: CSAGRTGSYNEQFF. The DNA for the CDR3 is TGCAGTGCCGGAAGGACGGGCTCCTACAATGAGCAGTTCTTC.

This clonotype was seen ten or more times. CDR3 DNA sequence: TGTGCCAGCAGTGACTCGCGGGGGGGCTACAATGAGCAGTTCTTC. It encodes CASSDSRGGYNEQFF. The chain employs TRBV6-4 and TRBJ2-1; 9 bases align to TRBD2. Germline CDR1 MRHNA, CDR2 SNTAGT. V dropped 0 bases and J dropped 3; count of bases not matched to a gene: 0. This CDR3 is built from 15 residues.

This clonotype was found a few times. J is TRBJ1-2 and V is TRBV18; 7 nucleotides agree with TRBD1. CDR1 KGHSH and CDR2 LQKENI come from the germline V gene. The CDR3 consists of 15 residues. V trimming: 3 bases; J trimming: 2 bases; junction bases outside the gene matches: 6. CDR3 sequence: CASSPRGGLNYGYTF. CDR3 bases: TGTGCCAGCTCACCGCGAGGGGGCCTAAACTATGGCTACACCTTC.

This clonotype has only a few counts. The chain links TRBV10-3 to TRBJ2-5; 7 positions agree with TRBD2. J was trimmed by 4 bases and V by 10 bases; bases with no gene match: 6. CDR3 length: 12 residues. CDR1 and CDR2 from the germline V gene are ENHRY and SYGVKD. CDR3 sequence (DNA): TGTGCCACCCGGGACTATCTAGAGACCCAGTACTTC. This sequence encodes CATRDYLETQYF.

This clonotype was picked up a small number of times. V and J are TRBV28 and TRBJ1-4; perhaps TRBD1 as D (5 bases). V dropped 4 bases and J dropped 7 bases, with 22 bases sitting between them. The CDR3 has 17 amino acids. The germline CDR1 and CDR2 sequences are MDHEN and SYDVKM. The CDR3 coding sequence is TGTGCCAGCAGTTCAACACGAGGGGCCCTGGGGGGTGAAAAACTGTTTTTT. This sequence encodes CASSSTRGALGGEKLFF.

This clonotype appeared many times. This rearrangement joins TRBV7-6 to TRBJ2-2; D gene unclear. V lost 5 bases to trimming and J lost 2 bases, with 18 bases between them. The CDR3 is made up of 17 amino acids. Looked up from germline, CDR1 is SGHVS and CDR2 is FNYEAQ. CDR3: CASSLGGRSSNTGELFF. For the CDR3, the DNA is TGTGCCAGCAGCCTAGGCGGACGTTCATCAAACACCGGGGAGCTGTTTTTT.

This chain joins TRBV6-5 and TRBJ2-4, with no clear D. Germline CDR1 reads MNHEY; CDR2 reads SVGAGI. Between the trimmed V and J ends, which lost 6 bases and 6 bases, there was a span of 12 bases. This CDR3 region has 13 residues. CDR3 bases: TGTGCCAGCAGCTCATCGCCGGGAAACATTCAGTACTTC. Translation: CASSSSPGNIQYF.

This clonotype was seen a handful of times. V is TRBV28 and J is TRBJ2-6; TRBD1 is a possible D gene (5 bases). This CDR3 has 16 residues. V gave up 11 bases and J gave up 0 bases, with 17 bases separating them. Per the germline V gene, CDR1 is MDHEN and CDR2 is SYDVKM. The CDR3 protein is CAARAAEISGANVLTF. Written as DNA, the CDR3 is TGTGCCGCCAGGGCGGCAGAGATCTCTGGGGCCAACGTCCTGACTTTC.

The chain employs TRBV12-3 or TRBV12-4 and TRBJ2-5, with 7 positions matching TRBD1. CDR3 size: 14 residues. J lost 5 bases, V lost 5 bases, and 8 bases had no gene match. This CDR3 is CASSPSRGRETQYF. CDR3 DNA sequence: TGTGCCAGCAGTCCCTCGAGGGGGCGGGAGACCCAGTACTTC.

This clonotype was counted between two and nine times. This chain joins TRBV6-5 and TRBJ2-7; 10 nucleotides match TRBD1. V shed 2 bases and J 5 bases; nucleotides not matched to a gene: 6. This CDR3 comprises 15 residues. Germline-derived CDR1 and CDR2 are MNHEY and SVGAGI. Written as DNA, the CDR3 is TGTGCCAGCAGTTACCCCGGGACAGGGGTGGACGAGCAGTACTTC. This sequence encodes CASSYPGTGVDEQYF.

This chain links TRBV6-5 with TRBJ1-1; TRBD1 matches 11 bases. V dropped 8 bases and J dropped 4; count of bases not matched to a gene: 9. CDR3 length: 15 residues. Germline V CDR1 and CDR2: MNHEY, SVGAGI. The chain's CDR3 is CASLPLGTGGTEAFF. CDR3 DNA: TGTGCCAGCCTTCCCCTAGGGACAGGGGGCACTGAAGCTTTCTTT.

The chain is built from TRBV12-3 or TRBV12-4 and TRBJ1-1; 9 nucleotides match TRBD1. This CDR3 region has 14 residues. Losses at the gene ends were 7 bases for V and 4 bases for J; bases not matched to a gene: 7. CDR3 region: CASNPTGGGTEAFF. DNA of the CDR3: TGTGCCAGCAATCCGACAGGGGGAGGCACTGAAGCTTTCTTT.

The CDR3 sequence is CAWSPNHPEKLFF. The CDR3 nucleotides are TGTGCCTGGAGTCCGAACCATCCGGAAAAACTGTTTTTT. The chain links TRBV30 to TRBJ1-4; no reliable D call. Germline V gene lookup returns CDR1 GTSNPN and CDR2 SVGIG (reference sequence). V lost 2 bases and J lost 8, with 12 bases in between. The CDR3 has 13 residues.